The clone carrying this TCR beta chain was seen ten or more times. The germline V and J ends were trimmed by 0 bases and 8 bases, with 14 bases remaining between them. Germline V gene data show CDR1 as SGHRS and CDR2 as YFSETQ. The CDR3 is 14 amino acids. Each CDR3 protein is one row after TCRdb ran MiXCR on the 5' RACE reads. The sample lists under 300,000 distinct CDR3 sequences, approximately 9% occurring once. These data come from a study of CD8 T cells in ankylosing spondylitis. The V gene is TRBV5-1, the J gene TRBJ1-1; D is ambiguous. The sequenced sample consisted of blood, either unsorted or a sorted T cell fraction (not recorded which). The sequence was collected from a male donor with ankylosing spondylitis or in good health (not recorded which). The CDR3 DNA sequence: TGCGCCAGCAGCTTGGCCCATTCAAGTAGAGAAGCTTTCTTT. Amino acids: CASSLAHSSREAFF.